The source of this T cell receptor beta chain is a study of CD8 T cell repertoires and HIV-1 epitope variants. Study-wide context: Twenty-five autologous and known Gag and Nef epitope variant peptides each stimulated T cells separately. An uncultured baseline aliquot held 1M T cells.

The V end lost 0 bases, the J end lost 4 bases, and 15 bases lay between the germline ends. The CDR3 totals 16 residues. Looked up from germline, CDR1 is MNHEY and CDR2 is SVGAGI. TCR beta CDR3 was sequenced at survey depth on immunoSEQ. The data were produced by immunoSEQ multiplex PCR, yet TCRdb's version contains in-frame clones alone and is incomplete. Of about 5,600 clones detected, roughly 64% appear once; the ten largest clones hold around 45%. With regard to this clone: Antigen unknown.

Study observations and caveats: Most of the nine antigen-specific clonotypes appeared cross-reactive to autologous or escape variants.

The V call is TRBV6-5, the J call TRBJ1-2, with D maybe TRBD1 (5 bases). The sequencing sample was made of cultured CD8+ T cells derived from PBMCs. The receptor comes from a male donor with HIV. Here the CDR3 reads CASSYSPLGGVYGYTF. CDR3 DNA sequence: TGTGCCAGCAGTTACTCCCCCCTTGGGGGGGTCTATGGCTACACCTTC.